What follows are 10 T cell receptor beta chains derived from one specimen sequenced in a study of cytomegalovirus exposure and HLA in healthy donors. Sequencing was performed with immunoSEQ multiplex PCR; in TCRdb, only in-frame clones are kept and a portion is missing. The sample shows 250,000 to 400,000 clones, roughly 87% of them seen only once. The sequencing input was PBMCs. The receptor source for this set is a man in his thirties or forties in good health and CMV-seronegative.

The chain uses TRBV7-2 and TRBJ1-1; D remains ambiguous. Germline CDR1 reads SGHTA; CDR2 reads FQGNSA. CDR3 size: 13 residues. V was shortened by 7 bases and J by 1 base, with 10 bases between the two germline ends. The CDR3 bases are TGTGCCAGCACCGTGAATAGGAACACTGAAGCTTTCTTT. Translating gives CASTVNRNTEAFF.

In its sample, this clone was seen a few times. The V gene is TRBV7-2, the J gene TRBJ1-3; tentatively, D is TRBD1 (5 bases). The CDR3 is made up of 15 amino acids. Trimming left V 6 bases short and J 3 bases short, with 15 bases between. Looked up from germline, CDR1 is SGHTA and CDR2 is FQGNSA. The CDR3 region has the DNA TGTGCCAGCAGTCTAAGACAGCGCCGTGGAAACACCATATATTTT. Residues: CASSLRQRRGNTIYF.

Only one count was recorded for this clone. V usage is TRBV2 and J usage is TRBJ2-4; D is possibly TRBD1 (5 bases). Germline V gene lookup returns CDR1 SNHLY and CDR2 FYNNEI. This CDR3 has 16 amino acids. Trimming stripped 6 bases from V and 3 bases from J, with 18 bases between. CDR3 region: CASRKTVAPGKNIQYF. The CDR3 bases are TGTGCCAGCAGAAAGACAGTGGCCCCAGGCAAAAACATTCAGTACTTC.

This chain links TRBV5-1 with TRBJ1-3, with a possible D match to TRBD1 (6 bases). CDR3 size: 14 residues. V was clipped by 3 bases and J by 1 base, with 8 bases between them. Per the germline V gene, CDR1 is SGHRS and CDR2 is YFSETQ. DNA for the CDR3: TGCGCCAGCAGCTCAACAGGGTCTGGAAACACCATATATTTT. It yields the protein CASSSTGSGNTIYF. The full variable domain, its missing parts supplied by reference TRBV5-1 and TRBJ1-3, is KAGVTQTPRYLIKTRGQQVTLSCSPISGHRSVSWYQQTPGQGLQFLFEYFSETQRNKGNFPGRFSGRQFSNSRSEMNVSTLELGDSALYLCASSSTGSGNTIYFGEGSWLTVV.

This chain links TRBV7-6 with TRBJ2-2; D is perhaps TRBD2 (6 bases). Looked up from germline, CDR1 is SGHVS and CDR2 is FNYEAQ. The CDR3 runs to 16 residues. V was clipped by 1 base and J by 3 bases, with 12 bases between them. In nucleotides, the CDR3 is TGTGCCAGCAGCTTAGGGAGGGGTTCGCACACCGGGGAGCTGTTTTTT. Its translation is CASSLGRGSHTGELFF.

This sequence joins TRBV18 and TRBJ1-2; 7 nucleotides align to TRBD1. V lost 3 bases to trimming and J lost 1 base; unmatched junction nucleotides: 8. CDR1 is KGHSH, CDR2 LQKENI, per germline. The CDR3 covers 16 residues. The CDR3 nucleotides are TGTGCCAGCTCACCCGACAGGACAGGATATAACTATGGCTACACCTTC. Translation: CASSPDRTGYNYGYTF.

This chain links TRBV10-2 with TRBJ1-5; 8 bases line up with TRBD1. Germline lookup yields CDR1 WSHSY and CDR2 SAAADI. The CDR3 consists of 14 residues. The ends lost 7 bases at V and 4 bases at J; junction bases unmatched: 6. The CDR3 DNA reads as TGCGCCAGCAACGCCGGACAGGGTAATCAGCCCCAGCATTTT. Translation gives CASNAGQGNQPQHF.

This clone was picked up a small number of times. This rearrangement joins TRBV7-8 to TRBJ1-6; 8 bases agree with TRBD1. Per the germline V gene, CDR1 is SGHVS and CDR2 is FQNEAQ. The CDR3 totals 14 residues. With 0 bases clipped from V and 15 bases from J, the junction kept 7 bases outside the gene matches. DNA of the CDR3: TGTGCCAGCAGCTTAGCAGGAGGACAGGGCCTCCTCCACTTT. Its protein is CASSLAGGQGLLHF.

The CDR3 region has the DNA TGTGCCAGCAGTGAATGGGACAGGCAATCCGAAGCTTTCTTT. Translation: CASSEWDRQSEAFF. The chain employs TRBV6-1 and TRBJ1-1, with 8 bases identical to TRBD1. CDR1 and CDR2 from the germline V gene are MNHNS and SASEGT. J gave up 8 bases and V 2 bases, and 7 bases lay outside the gene matches. This CDR3 has 14 amino acids.

The V and J genes are TRBV6-4 and TRBJ1-1; 7 bases match TRBD1. Looked up from germline, CDR1 is MRHNA and CDR2 is SNTAGT. The CDR3 is 13 amino acids. Trimming at V came to 3 bases and at J to 5 bases, leaving 3 bases not matched to a gene. The CDR3 region is CASSDYRGTEAFF. Here the CDR3 DNA reads TGTGCCAGCAGTGATTACAGGGGTACTGAAGCTTTCTTT.